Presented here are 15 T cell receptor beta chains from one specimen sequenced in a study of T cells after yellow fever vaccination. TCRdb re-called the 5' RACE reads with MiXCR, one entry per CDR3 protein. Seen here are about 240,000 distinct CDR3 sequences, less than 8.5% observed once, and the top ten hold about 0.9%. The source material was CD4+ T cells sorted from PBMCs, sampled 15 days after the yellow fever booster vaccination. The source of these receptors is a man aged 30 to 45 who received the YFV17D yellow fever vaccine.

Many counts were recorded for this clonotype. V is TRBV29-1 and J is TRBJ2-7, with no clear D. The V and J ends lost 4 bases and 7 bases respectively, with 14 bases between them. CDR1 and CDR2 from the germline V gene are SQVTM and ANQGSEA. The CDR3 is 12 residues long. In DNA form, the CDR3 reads TGCAGCGTTGCTGGGGAATACGAGGAGCAGTACTTC. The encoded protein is CSVAGEYEEQYF.

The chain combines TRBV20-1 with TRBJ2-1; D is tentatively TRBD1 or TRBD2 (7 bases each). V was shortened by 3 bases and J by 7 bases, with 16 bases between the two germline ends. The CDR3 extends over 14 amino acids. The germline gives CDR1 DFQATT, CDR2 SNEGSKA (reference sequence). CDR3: CSASSGGAGNEQFF. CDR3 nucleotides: TGCAGTGCTAGCTCAGGGGGAGCGGGAAATGAGCAGTTCTTC.

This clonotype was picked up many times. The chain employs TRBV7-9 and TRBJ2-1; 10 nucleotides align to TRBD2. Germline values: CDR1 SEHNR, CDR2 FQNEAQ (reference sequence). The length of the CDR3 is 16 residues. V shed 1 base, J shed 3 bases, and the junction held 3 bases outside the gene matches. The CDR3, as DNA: TGTGCCAGCAGCTTAGTCGGACTAGCGGACTACAATGAGCAGTTCTTC. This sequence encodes CASSLVGLADYNEQFF.

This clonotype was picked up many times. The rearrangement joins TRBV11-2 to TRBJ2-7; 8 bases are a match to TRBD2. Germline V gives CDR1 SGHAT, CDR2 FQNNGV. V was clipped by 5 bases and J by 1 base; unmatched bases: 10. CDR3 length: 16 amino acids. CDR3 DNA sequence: TGTGCCAGCAGCCTCGTCTTAGCGGGATCTTCCTACGAGCAGTACTTC. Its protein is CASSLVLAGSSYEQYF. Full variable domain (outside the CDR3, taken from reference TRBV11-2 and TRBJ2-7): EAGVAQSPRYKIIEKRQSVAFWCNPISGHATLYWYQQILGQGPKLLIQFQNNGVVDDSQLPKDRFSAERLKGVDSTLKIQPAKLEDSAVYLCASSLVLAGSSYEQYFGPGTRLTVT.

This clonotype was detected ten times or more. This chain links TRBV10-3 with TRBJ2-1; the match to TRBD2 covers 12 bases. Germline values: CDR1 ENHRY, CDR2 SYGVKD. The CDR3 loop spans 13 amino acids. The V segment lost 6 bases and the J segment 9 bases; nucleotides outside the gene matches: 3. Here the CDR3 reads CAIRGTSGPEQFF. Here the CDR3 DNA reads TGTGCCATCAGGGGGACTAGCGGGCCTGAGCAGTTCTTC.

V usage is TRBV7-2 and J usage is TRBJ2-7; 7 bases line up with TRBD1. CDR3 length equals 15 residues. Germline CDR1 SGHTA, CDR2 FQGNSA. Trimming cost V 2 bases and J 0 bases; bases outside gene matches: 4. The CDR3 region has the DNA TGTGCCAGCAGCTTATCGGGACAGTACTCCTACGAGCAGTACTTC. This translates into CASSLSGQYSYEQYF.

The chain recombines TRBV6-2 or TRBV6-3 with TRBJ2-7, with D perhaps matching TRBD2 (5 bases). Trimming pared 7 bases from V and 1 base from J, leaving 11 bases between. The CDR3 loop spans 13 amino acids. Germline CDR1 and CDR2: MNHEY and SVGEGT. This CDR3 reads CASMRSGSYEQYF. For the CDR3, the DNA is TGTGCCAGCATGAGATCGGGGTCCTACGAGCAGTACTTC.

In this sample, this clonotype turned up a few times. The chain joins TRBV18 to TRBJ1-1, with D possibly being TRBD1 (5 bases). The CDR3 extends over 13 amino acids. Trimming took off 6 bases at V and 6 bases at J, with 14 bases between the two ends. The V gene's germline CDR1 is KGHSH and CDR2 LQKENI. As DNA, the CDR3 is TGTGCCAGCTCCCGCGGGACTTCGGCTGAAGCTTTCTTT. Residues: CASSRGTSAEAFF.

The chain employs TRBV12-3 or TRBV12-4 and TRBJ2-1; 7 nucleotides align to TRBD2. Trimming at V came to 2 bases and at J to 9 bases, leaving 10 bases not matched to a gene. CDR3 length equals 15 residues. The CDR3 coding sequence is TGTGCCAGCAGTTTAAATAGTGGGGGGGGAGCTGAGCAGTTCTTC. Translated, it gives CASSLNSGGGAEQFF.

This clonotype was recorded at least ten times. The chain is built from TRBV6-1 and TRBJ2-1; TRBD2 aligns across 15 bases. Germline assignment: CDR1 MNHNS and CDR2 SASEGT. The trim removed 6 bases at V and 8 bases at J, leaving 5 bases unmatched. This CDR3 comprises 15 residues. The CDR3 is CASSPGLAGGHEQFF. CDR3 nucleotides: TGTGCCAGCAGCCCGGGACTAGCGGGAGGTCATGAGCAGTTCTTC.

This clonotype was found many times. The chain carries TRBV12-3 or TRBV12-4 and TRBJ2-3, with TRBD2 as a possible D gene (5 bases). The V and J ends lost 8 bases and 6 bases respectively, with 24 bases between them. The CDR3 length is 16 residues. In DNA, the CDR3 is TGTGCCAGCCGATACCTGAGCGGAAACCCCGGGGATACGCAGTATTTT. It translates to CASRYLSGNPGDTQYF.

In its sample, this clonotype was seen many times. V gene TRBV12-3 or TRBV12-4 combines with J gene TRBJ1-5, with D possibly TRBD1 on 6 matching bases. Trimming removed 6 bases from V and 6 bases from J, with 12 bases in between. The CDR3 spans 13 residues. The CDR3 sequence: CASSLHRVQPQHF. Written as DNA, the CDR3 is TGTGCCAGCAGCCTCCACAGGGTTCAGCCCCAGCATTTT.

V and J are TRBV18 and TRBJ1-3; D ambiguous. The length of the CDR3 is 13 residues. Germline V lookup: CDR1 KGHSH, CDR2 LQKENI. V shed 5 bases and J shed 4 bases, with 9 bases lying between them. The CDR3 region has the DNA TGTGCCAGCTCATCCGACCGGGGAAACACCATATATTTT. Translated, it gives CASSSDRGNTIYF.

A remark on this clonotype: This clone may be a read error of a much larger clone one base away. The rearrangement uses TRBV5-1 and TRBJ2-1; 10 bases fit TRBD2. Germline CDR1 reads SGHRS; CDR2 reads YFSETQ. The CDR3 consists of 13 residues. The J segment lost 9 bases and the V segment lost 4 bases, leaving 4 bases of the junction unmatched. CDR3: CASSAGLASEQFF. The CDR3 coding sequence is TGCGCCAGCAGCGCGGGACTAGCGAGTGAGCAGTTCTTC. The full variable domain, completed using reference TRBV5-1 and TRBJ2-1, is KAGVTQTPRYLIKTRGQQVTLSCSPISGHRSVSWYQQTPGQGLQFLFEYFSETQRNKGNFPGRFSGRQFSNSRSEMNVSTLELGDSALYLCASSAGLASEQFFGPGTRLTVL.

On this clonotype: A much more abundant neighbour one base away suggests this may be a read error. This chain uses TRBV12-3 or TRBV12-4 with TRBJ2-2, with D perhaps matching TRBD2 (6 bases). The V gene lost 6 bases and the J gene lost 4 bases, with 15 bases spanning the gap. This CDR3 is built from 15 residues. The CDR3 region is CASRSSDRGTGELFF. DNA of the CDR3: TGTGCCAGCAGATCTAGCGATCGGGGCACCGGGGAGCTGTTTTTT.